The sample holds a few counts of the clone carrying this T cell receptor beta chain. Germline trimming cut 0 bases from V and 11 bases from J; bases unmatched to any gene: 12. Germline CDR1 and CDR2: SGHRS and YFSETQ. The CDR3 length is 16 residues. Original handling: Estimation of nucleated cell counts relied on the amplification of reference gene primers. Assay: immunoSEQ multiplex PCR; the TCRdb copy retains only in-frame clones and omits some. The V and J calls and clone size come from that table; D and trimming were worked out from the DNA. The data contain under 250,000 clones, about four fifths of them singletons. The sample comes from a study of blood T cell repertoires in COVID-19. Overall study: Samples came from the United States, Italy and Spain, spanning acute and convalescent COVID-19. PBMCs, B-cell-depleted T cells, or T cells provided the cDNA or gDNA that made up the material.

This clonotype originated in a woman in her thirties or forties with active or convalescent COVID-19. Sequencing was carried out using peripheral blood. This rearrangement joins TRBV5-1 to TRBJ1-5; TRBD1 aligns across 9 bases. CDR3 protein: CASSLDGTGSYGAQHF. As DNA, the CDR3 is TGCGCCAGCAGCTTGGACGGGACAGGGTCTTACGGGGCCCAGCATTTT.